The 22 T cell receptor beta chains reported below all come from one sample, sequenced in a study of long-term antiretroviral therapy in people with HIV. Sequencing relied on immunoSEQ assay v3.0, run at survey level. Measured with immunoSEQ multiplex PCR; TCRdb has only the in-frame clones, and not every one. The sample records more than 25,000 clones, roughly 80% being singletons. This specimen was unsorted PBMCs, taken 3 years after starting antiretroviral therapy. The receptors were gathered from a man aged 40-55 years with HIV.

The chain carries TRBV13 and TRBJ2-7; the D gene is possibly TRBD1 (6 bases). Germline V gives CDR1 PRHDT, CDR2 FYEKMQ (reference sequence). CDR3 length equals 13 residues. Trimming stripped 4 bases from V and 0 bases from J, with 7 bases between. The CDR3 is CASSSDSSYEQYF. The CDR3, as DNA: TGTGCCAGCAGCTCGGACAGCTCCTACGAGCAGTACTTC.

This chain connects TRBV11-3 to TRBJ2-7; D is perhaps TRBD1 or TRBD2 (5 bases each). The germline CDR1 and CDR2 sequences are SGHNT and YENEEA. Trimming shortened V by 2 bases and J by 6 bases, and 17 bases separated the two germline ends. The CDR3 sequence is 15 residues long. The CDR3 loop is CASSLNNVGTGEQYF. In nucleotides, the CDR3 is TGTGCCAGCAGCTTAAACAACGTTGGGACGGGCGAGCAGTACTTC.

The chain has TRBV28 and TRBJ2-3; D remains unclear. Looked up from germline, CDR1 is MDHEN and CDR2 is SYDVKM. There are 12 residues in the CDR3. Trimming took off 7 bases at V and 0 bases at J, with 5 bases between the two ends. The CDR3 sequence is CASTDSTDTQYF. The CDR3 bases are TGTGCCAGCACGGACAGCACAGATACGCAGTATTTT.

The chain has TRBV9 and TRBJ2-6; D gene ambiguous. The germline CDR1 and CDR2 sequences are SGDLS and YYNGEE. The CDR3 has 18 amino acids. V was shortened by 0 bases and J by 0 bases, with 13 bases between the two germline ends. CDR3 DNA: TGTGCCAGCAGCGTAGGGATGGAAGCACCCTCTGGGGCCAACGTCCTGACTTTC. Translating gives CASSVGMEAPSGANVLTF.

The V gene is TRBV5-4, the J gene TRBJ2-5, with 15 bases lining up with TRBD2. Per germline, CDR1 SGHNT and CDR2 YYREEE (reference sequence). There are 18 residues in the CDR3. V lost 3 bases, J lost 2 bases, and 8 bases stayed unmatched. The chain's CDR3 is CASSSGLAGGPWQETQYF. The DNA of the CDR3 is TGTGCCAGCAGCTCCGGACTAGCGGGGGGGCCCTGGCAAGAGACCCAGTACTTC.

This clone has only a few counts. This chain joins TRBV29-1 and TRBJ1-2, with a possible D match to TRBD1 (5 bases). V was cut by 3 bases and J by 5 bases, with 22 bases left in between. Germline V gene lookup returns CDR1 SQVTM and CDR2 ANQGSEA. There are 16 residues in the CDR3. The CDR3 sequence: CSVETSGTEDGYGYTF. In DNA, the CDR3 is TGCAGCGTTGAGACCTCCGGGACGGAGGATGGGTATGGCTACACCTTC. The whole variable domain, filled in from reference TRBV29-1 and TRBJ1-2, reads SAVISQKPSRDICQRGTSLTIQCQVDSQVTMMFWYRQQPGQSLTLIATANQGSEATYESGFVIDKFPISRPNLTFSTLTVSNMSPEDSSIYLCSVETSGTEDGYGYTFGSGTRLTVV.

The chain uses TRBV5-6 and TRBJ2-7, with TRBD2 matching 7 bases. Per germline, CDR1 SGHDT and CDR2 YYEEEE. V shed 4 bases and J 3 bases; nucleotides not matched to a gene: 10. The CDR3 covers 15 residues. Here the CDR3 reads CASSLGVGGGYEQYF. DNA for the CDR3: TGTGCCAGCAGCCTGGGTGTGGGGGGGGGCTACGAGCAGTACTTC.

This chain joins TRBV5-6 and TRBJ2-1, with a weak D call TRBD2 (5 bases). The V end lost 1 base, the J end lost 7 bases, and 6 bases lay between the germline ends. The CDR3 is made up of 12 amino acids. The germline CDR1 and CDR2 sequences are SGHDT and YYEEEE. CDR3 sequence (DNA): TGTGCCAGCAGCTTGACGGGGAATGAGCAGTTCTTC. Protein: CASSLTGNEQFF. The full variable domain, its missing parts supplied by reference TRBV5-6 and TRBJ2-1, is DAGVTQSPTHLIKTRGQQVTLRCSPKSGHDTVSWYQQALGQGPQFIFQYYEEEERQRGNFPDRFSGHQFPNYSSELNVNALLLGDSALYLCASSLTGNEQFFGPGTRLTVL.

The chain joins TRBV7-3 to TRBJ2-1; 11 bases are a match to TRBD1. Unmatched junction bases numbered 4, after V lost 4 bases and J lost 8 bases. The CDR3 sequence is 14 residues long. The germline CDR1 and CDR2 sequences are SGHTA and FQGTGA. CDR3 region: CASSSGQGVDEQFF. In DNA, the CDR3 is TGTGCCAGCAGCTCGGGACAGGGGGTTGATGAGCAGTTCTTC.

The chain recombines TRBV19 with TRBJ1-1; no reliable D call. Looked up from germline, CDR1 is LNHDA and CDR2 is SQIVND (reference sequence). The CDR3 is 13 amino acids. V was clipped by 1 base and J by 4 bases, with 7 bases between them. CDR3 residues: CASSIVESTEAFF. In DNA form, the CDR3 reads TGTGCCAGTAGTATAGTGGAGAGCACTGAAGCTTTCTTT.

V is TRBV14 and J is TRBJ2-3, with D uncertain. The CDR3 sequence is 18 residues long. V lost 4 bases and J 2 bases, leaving 22 bases between the germline ends. CDR1 is SGHDN and CDR2 is FVKESK in the germline V gene. The CDR3 reads CASSPWSPSIHPTDTQYF. Here the CDR3 DNA reads TGTGCCAGCAGCCCATGGAGCCCAAGTATACACCCCACAGATACGCAGTATTTT.

V gene TRBV7-9 combines with J gene TRBJ2-2; D not certain. This CDR3 has 12 residues. Trimming pared 1 base from V and 6 bases from J, leaving 3 bases between. The germline gives CDR1 SEHNR, CDR2 FQNEAQ (reference sequence). CDR3: CASSLGAGELFF. Written as DNA, the CDR3 is TGTGCCAGCAGCTTAGGAGCCGGGGAGCTGTTTTTT.

V is TRBV27 and J is TRBJ2-7; tentative D call: TRBD1 (5 bases). From germline, CDR1 is MNHEY and CDR2 SMNVEV (reference sequence). The ends were cut back, 4 bases at V and 6 bases at J, with 22 bases in the middle. The CDR3 runs 16 residues. CDR3 DNA sequence: TGTGCCAGCAGTTCGGTCAGGGCCTCTAGTTTGGGCGAGCAGTACTTC. Its translation is CASSSVRASSLGEQYF.

J is TRBJ2-1 and V is TRBV6-1, with 7 bases that match TRBD2. The CDR3 is 16 amino acids. Looked up from germline, CDR1 is MNHNS and CDR2 is SASEGT. Trimming took 1 base from V and 6 from J; bases not matched to a gene: 9. The CDR3 region has the DNA TGTGCCAGCAGTGAAGGCCTGGGGGGGGGTCGCAATGAGCAGTTCTTC. Translation gives CASSEGLGGGRNEQFF.

This chain joins TRBV2 and TRBJ2-1; the D is unclear. The germline gives CDR1 SNHLY, CDR2 FYNNEI. The V gene lost 2 bases and the J gene lost 6 bases, with 8 bases spanning the gap. The CDR3 contains 13 residues. CDR3 region: CASSETPGNEQFF. The CDR3 DNA reads TGTGCCAGCAGTGAAACCCCCGGCAATGAGCAGTTCTTC. Full variable domain (missing parts from reference TRBV2 and TRBJ2-1): EPEVTQTPSHQVTQMGQEVILRCVPISNHLYFYWYRQILGQKVEFLVSFYNNEISEKSEIFDDQFSVERPDGSNFTLKIRSTKLEDSAMYFCASSETPGNEQFFGPGTRLTVL.

A few counts support this clone. The rearrangement joins TRBV29-1 to TRBJ2-5; 9 positions agree with TRBD1. Trimming took 2 bases from V and 2 from J; bases not matched to a gene: 6. This CDR3 has 15 amino acids. The germline CDR1 and CDR2 sequences are SQVTM and ANQGSEA. CDR3 in DNA: TGCAGCGTTGAACCCGGACAGGGGCGACAAGAGACCCAGTACTTC. This translates into CSVEPGQGRQETQYF.

The rearrangement joins TRBV6-5 to TRBJ1-6; D perhaps matches TRBD1 (5 bases). Germline V gene sequence: CDR1 MNHEY, CDR2 SVGAGI. This CDR3 is built from 13 residues. Trimming shortened V by 6 bases and J by 5 bases, and 8 bases separated the two germline ends. CDR3 DNA sequence: TGTGCCAGCAGCGGGGCCAATAATTCACCCCTCCACTTT. Translated, it gives CASSGANNSPLHF.

The genes are TRBV6-5 and TRBJ1-1; TRBD1 matches 8 bases. CDR1 and CDR2 (germline): MNHEY, SVGAGI. CDR3 length: 16 residues. V lost 1 base and J lost 2; bases outside the gene matches: 6. The CDR3 DNA is TGTGCCAGCAGTTACTATCCAGGGGGCGTAAACACTGAAGCTTTCTTT. Protein product: CASSYYPGGVNTEAFF.

This chain uses TRBV4-1 with TRBJ2-7; possible D gene TRBD1, 5 bases. Germline-derived CDR1 and CDR2 are MGHRA and YSYEKL. The CDR3 covers 15 residues. Trimming cost V 0 bases and J 4 bases, with 13 bases left between them. CDR3 DNA sequence: TGCGCCAGCAGCCAAGAGAATCTGGGGCGGTACGAGCAGTACTTC. Protein sequence: CASSQENLGRYEQYF.

The genes are TRBV2 and TRBJ2-7, with D unresolved. V was shortened by 5 bases and J by 1 base, with 6 bases between the two germline ends. Looked up from germline, CDR1 is SNHLY and CDR2 is FYNNEI. The CDR3 sequence is 12 residues long. CDR3 sequence (DNA): TGTGCCAGCAGTACGGATTCCTACGAGCAGTACTTC. Translating it yields CASSTDSYEQYF. The whole variable domain, remainder taken from reference TRBV2 and TRBJ2-7, is EPEVTQTPSHQVTQMGQEVILRCVPISNHLYFYWYRQILGQKVEFLVSFYNNEISEKSEIFDDQFSVERPDGSNFTLKIRSTKLEDSAMYFCASSTDSYEQYFGPGTRLTVT.

This chain uses TRBV9 with TRBJ1-1, with 9 bases identical to TRBD1. CDR3 length: 13 residues. CDR1 SGDLS and CDR2 YYNGEE come from the germline V gene. V trimming: 3 bases; J trimming: 11 bases; junction bases outside the gene matches: 8. Here the CDR3 reads CASSEGTGRGAFF. The DNA for the CDR3 is TGTGCCAGCAGCGAGGGGACAGGGAGAGGGGCTTTCTTT.

The rearrangement joins TRBV5-1 to TRBJ2-4, with D unresolved. Between the trimmed V and J ends, which lost 4 bases and 8 bases, there was a span of 13 bases. This CDR3 spans 13 amino acids. Germline V lookup: CDR1 SGHRS, CDR2 YFSETQ. The chain's CDR3 is CASSSRPVDIQYF. The CDR3 nucleotides read TGCGCCAGCAGCAGTCGGCCGGTTGACATTCAGTACTTC.